This TCR beta chain appears in the sequencing data of a study of blood T cell repertoires in COVID-19. Study-level background: PBMCs, B-cell-depleted T cells, or T cells were the source of the cDNA or gDNA that made up the material.

As processed by the authors: Cell counts per sample came from amplifying reference gene primers. Libraries were prepared by immunoSEQ multiplex PCR; TCRdb keeps only in-frame clonotypes and omits some of them. The DNA gave D and trimming, while V, J and clone size come from that table. Among about 130,000 clones, roughly nine tenths were seen once, and the ten largest hold roughly 11%. Germline lookup yields CDR1 SGDLS and CDR2 YYNGEE. The CDR3 extends over 16 amino acids. Trimming removed 2 bases at V and 0 bases at J, with 12 bases between. This sequence joins TRBV9 and TRBJ2-1; TRBD1 might be the D (6 bases). This sequence was found in a woman in her seventies with COVID-19, enrolled during active disease. The sample comprised peripheral blood. The CDR3 DNA is TGTGCCAGCAGCGTTACCGGGACAAGCTCCTACAATGAGCAGTTCTTC. This codes for CASSVTGTSSYNEQFF.